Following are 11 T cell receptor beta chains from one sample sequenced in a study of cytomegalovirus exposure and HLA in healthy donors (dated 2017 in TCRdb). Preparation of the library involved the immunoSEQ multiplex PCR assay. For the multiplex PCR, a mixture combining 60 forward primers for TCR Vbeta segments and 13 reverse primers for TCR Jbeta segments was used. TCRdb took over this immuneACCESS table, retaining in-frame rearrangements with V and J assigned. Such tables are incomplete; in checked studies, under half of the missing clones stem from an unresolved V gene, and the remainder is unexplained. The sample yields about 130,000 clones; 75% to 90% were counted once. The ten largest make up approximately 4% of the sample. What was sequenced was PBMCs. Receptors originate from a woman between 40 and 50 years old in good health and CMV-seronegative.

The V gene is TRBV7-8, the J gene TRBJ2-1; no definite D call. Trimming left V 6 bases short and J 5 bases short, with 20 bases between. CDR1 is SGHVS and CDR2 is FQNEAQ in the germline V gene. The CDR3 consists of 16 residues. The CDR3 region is CASSEPHSSIHNEQFF. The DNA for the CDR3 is TGTGCCAGCAGTGAACCGCACTCCTCGATCCACAATGAGCAGTTCTTC.

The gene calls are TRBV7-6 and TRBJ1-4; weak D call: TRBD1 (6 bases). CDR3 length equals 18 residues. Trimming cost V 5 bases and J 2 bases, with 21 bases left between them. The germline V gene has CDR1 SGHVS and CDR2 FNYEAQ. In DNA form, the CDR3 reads TGTGCCAGCAGCGAAAAAACCCACAGGGAGACCACTAATGAAAAACTGTTTTTT. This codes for CASSEKTHRETTNEKLFF.

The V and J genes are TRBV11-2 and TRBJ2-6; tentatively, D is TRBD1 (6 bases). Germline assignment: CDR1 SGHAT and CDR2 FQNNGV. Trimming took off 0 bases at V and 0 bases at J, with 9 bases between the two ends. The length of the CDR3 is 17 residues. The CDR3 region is CASSLEGHRSGANVLTF. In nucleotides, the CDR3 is TGTGCCAGCAGCTTAGAGGGACACCGCTCTGGGGCCAACGTCCTGACTTTC.

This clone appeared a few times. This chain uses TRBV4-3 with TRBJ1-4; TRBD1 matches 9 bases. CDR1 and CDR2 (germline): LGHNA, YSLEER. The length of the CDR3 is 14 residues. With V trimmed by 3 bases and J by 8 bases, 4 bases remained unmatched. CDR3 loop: CASSHDRGREKLFF. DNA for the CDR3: TGCGCCAGCAGCCACGACAGGGGGAGGGAAAAACTGTTTTTT.

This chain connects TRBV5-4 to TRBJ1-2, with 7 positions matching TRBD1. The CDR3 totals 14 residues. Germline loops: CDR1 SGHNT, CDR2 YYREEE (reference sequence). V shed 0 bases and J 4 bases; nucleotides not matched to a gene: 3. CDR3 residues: CASSLDRTGYGYTF. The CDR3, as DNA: TGTGCCAGCAGCTTGGATCGGACAGGCTATGGCTACACCTTC.

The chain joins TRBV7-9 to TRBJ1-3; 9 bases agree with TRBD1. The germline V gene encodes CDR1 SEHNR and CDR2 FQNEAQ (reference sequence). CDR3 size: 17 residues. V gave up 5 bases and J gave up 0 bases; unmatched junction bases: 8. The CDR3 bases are TGTGCCAGCAGCCAAACAGGGGGCCACGGCTCTGGAAACACCATATATTTT. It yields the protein CASSQTGGHGSGNTIYF.

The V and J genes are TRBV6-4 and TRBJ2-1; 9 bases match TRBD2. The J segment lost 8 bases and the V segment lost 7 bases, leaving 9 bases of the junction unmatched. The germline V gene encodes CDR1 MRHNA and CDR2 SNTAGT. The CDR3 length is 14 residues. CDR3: CASKVASGIDEQFF. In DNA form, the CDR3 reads TGTGCCAGCAAGGTGGCTAGCGGGATAGATGAGCAGTTCTTC.

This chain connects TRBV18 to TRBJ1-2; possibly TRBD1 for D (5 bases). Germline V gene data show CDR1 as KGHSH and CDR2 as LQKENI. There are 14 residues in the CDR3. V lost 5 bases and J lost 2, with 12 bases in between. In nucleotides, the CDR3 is TGTGCCAGCTCAGGCGTCGGGGGAAACTATGGCTACACCTTC. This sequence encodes CASSGVGGNYGYTF. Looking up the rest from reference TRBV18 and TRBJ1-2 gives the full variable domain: NAGVMQNPRHLVRRRGQEARLRCSPMKGHSHVYWYRQLPEEGLKFMVYLQKENIIDESGMPKERFSAEFPKEGPSILRIQQVVRGDSAAYFCASSGVGGNYGYTFGSGTRLTVV.

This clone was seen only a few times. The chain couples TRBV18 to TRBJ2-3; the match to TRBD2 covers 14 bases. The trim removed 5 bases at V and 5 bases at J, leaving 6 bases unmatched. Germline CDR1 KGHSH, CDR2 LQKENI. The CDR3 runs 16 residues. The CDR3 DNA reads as TGTGCCAGCTCATCGGGACTAGCGGGAGTGAGAGATACGCAGTATTTT. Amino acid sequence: CASSSGLAGVRDTQYF.

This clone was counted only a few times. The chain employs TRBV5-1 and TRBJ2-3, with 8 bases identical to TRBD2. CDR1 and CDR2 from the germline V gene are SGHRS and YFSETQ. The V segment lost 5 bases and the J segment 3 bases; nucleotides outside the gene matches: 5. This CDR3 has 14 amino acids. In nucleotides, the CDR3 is TGCGCCAGCAGTGGCGGGGGGACAACAGATACGCAGTATTTT. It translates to CASSGGGTTDTQYF. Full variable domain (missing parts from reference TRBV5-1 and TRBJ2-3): KAGVTQTPRYLIKTRGQQVTLSCSPISGHRSVSWYQQTPGQGLQFLFEYFSETQRNKGNFPGRFSGRQFSNSRSEMNVSTLELGDSALYLCASSGGGTTDTQYFGPGTRLTVL.

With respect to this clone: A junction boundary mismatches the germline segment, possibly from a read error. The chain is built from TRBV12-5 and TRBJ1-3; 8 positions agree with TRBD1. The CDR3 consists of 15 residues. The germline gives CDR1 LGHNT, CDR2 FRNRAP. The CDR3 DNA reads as TGTACTAGTGGTCCAGGGGGCAGCTCTGGAAACACCATATATTTT. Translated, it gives CTSGPGGSSGNTIYF.